Listed here are 19 T cell receptor beta chains from one sample, sequenced in a study of beta chain features in type 1 diabetes. Sequenced material consisted of expressed TCRB transcripts (all of the isolated RNA was reverse transcribed). The table came from immunoSEQ multiplex PCR; TCRdb's copy has only in-frame clones and leaves some out. This table holds fewer than 900,000 clones, roughly a sixth found once. Source material: naive CD4+ T cells from blood. These receptors all stem from a woman between 18 and 29 years old in good health.

V and J are TRBV10-3 and TRBJ1-2; D is unresolved. The CDR3 is 14 amino acids. Germline V gene data show CDR1 as ENHRY and CDR2 as SYGVKD. Trimming stripped 6 bases from V and 8 bases from J, with 19 bases between. The CDR3 loop reads CAIRPAPQEGGYTF. The CDR3 bases are TGTGCCATCAGGCCCGCGCCGCAGGAAGGCGGCTACACCTTC.

This clone has only a few counts. This chain connects TRBV7-9 to TRBJ2-2; 7 positions match TRBD1. The CDR3 runs 14 residues. J gave up 4 bases and V 1 base, and 0 bases lay outside the gene matches. Germline lookup yields CDR1 SEHNR and CDR2 FQNEAQ (reference sequence). CDR3: CASSLGQGTGELFF. The CDR3 nucleotides are TGTGCCAGCAGCTTAGGACAGGGCACCGGGGAGCTGTTTTTT. Complete variable domain (other parts from reference TRBV7-9 and TRBJ2-2): DTGVSQNPRHKITKRGQNVTFRCDPISEHNRLYWYRQTLGQGPEFLTYFQNEAQLEKSRLLSDRFSAERPKGSFSTLEIQRTEQGDSAMYLCASSLGQGTGELFFGEGSRLTVL.

This clone appeared a few times. The chain links TRBV11-2 to TRBJ2-1; TRBD2 matches 9 bases. Unmatched junction bases numbered 10, after V lost 1 base and J lost 6 bases. Germline V gives CDR1 SGHAT, CDR2 FQNNGV. This CDR3 region has 17 residues. The CDR3 nucleotides read TGTGCCAGCAGCTTAGGGAAGGGCGGGAGGGCCCTCAATGAGCAGTTCTTC. It translates to CASSLGKGGRALNEQFF.

The chain links TRBV9 to TRBJ2-7, with D unclear. The CDR3 sequence is 12 residues long. The germline V and J ends were trimmed by 0 bases and 6 bases, with 7 bases remaining between them. The V gene's germline CDR1 is SGDLS and CDR2 YYNGEE. For the CDR3, the DNA is TGTGCCAGCAGCGTAGGACGTGGCGAGCAGTACTTC. This sequence encodes CASSVGRGEQYF.

Turning to this clone: The identical CDR3 is also encoded by other nucleotide sequences in the sample. The chain couples TRBV5-1 to TRBJ1-5; a possible D gene is TRBD1 (5 bases). With 4 bases removed from V and 0 bases from J, the gap between germline ends came to 8 bases. CDR3 length: 14 residues. The germline V gene encodes CDR1 SGHRS and CDR2 YFSETQ. CDR3 loop: CASSLDSSNQPQHF. CDR3 nucleotides: TGCGCCAGCAGCCTAGACAGTAGCAATCAGCCCCAGCATTTT.

This clone was observed a few times. A junction end diverges from the germline sequence, so it may reflect a read error. V usage is TRBV20-1 and J usage is TRBJ2-5; 7 bases fit TRBD2. CDR1 is DFQATT and CDR2 is SNEGSKA in the germline V gene (reference sequence). There are 10 residues in the CDR3. CDR3 region: CSSSGETQYF. CDR3 nucleotides: TGCAGTTCTAGCGGAGAGACCCAGTACTTC.

The CDR3 nucleotides are TGTGCCAGCAGCTTAACGGGGGGAGCGCTCTACGAGCAGTACTTC. Protein: CASSLTGGALYEQYF. The chain has TRBV7-3 and TRBJ2-7, with D tentatively TRBD2 (6 bases). Germline CDR1 SGHTA, CDR2 FQGTGA. The V and J ends lost 0 bases and 3 bases respectively, with 12 bases between them. This CDR3 spans 15 amino acids. Full variable domain (missing parts from reference TRBV7-3 and TRBJ2-7): GAGVSQTPSNKVTEKGKYVELRCDPISGHTALYWYRQSLGQGPEFLIYFQGTGAADDSGLPNDRFFAVRPEGSVSTLKIQRTERGDSAVYLCASSLTGGALYEQYFGPGTRLTVT.

This clone appeared a few times. In DNA, the CDR3 is TGTGCCAGCAGGCACAGCAACCAAGAGACCCAGTACTTC. Encoded protein: CASRHSNQETQYF. The J gene is TRBJ2-5, the V gene TRBV6-1; no clear D. The CDR3 has 13 amino acids. V dropped 6 bases and J dropped 0 bases, with 8 bases sitting between them. Germline V lookup: CDR1 MNHNS, CDR2 SASEGT.

DNA for the CDR3: TGTGCCAGCAGCTTGTTGCGGGTAACCTACGAGCAGTACTTC. Protein sequence: CASSLLRVTYEQYF. The genes are TRBV5-6 and TRBJ2-7; TRBD2 might be the D (5 bases). The V gene's germline CDR1 is SGHDT and CDR2 YYEEEE. V lost 1 base, J lost 2 bases, and 10 bases lay in between. This CDR3 is built from 14 residues. The whole variable domain, filled in from reference TRBV5-6 and TRBJ2-7, reads DAGVTQSPTHLIKTRGQQVTLRCSPKSGHDTVSWYQQALGQGPQFIFQYYEEEERQRGNFPDRFSGHQFPNYSSELNVNALLLGDSALYLCASSLLRVTYEQYFGPGTRLTVT.

This clone occurred a few times. CDR3 bases: TGTGCCAGCAGCCTAGAAAGGCTAGCGGGAGGGGGCAAAACCGGGGAGCTGTTTTTT. Encoded protein: CASSLERLAGGGKTGELFF. The rearrangement joins TRBV4-2 to TRBJ2-2; 12 bases map to TRBD2. The germline V gene encodes CDR1 LGHNA and CDR2 YNFKEQ. The CDR3 runs to 19 residues. V was pared by 4 bases and J by 5 bases, with 14 bases of the junction left unmatched.

For this clone: Other DNA sequences in this sample translate to the same CDR3. The CDR3 coding sequence is TGTGCCAGCAGCTTTCGAACTAGCGGAACAGATACGCAGTATTTT. Translation gives CASSFRTSGTDTQYF. This sequence joins TRBV7-2 and TRBJ2-3, with 8 bases fitting TRBD2. CDR3 size: 15 residues. Per the germline V gene, CDR1 is SGHTA and CDR2 is FQGNSA. Unmatched junction bases numbered 5, after V lost 3 bases and J lost 3 bases.

This chain links TRBV28 with TRBJ2-1; a possible D gene is TRBD2 (5 bases). The CDR3 sequence is 14 residues long. Germline CDR1 and CDR2: MDHEN and SYDVKM. The V end lost 8 bases, the J end lost 3 bases, and 14 bases lay between the germline ends. The CDR3 nucleotides are TGTGCCAGCCAACTAGGGAGCAACTACAATGAGCAGTTCTTC. Translating it yields CASQLGSNYNEQFF. Full variable domain (rest looked up from reference TRBV28 and TRBJ2-1): DVKVTQSSRYLVKRTGEKVFLECVQDMDHENMFWYRQDPGLGLRLIYFSYDVKMKEKGDIPEGYSVSREKKERFSLILESASTNQTSMYLCASQLGSNYNEQFFGPGTRLTVL.

V is TRBV28 and J is TRBJ2-7; perhaps D is TRBD1 or TRBD2 (6 bases each). CDR3 size: 15 residues. The V gene's germline CDR1 is MDHEN and CDR2 SYDVKM. V lost 3 bases and J 1 base, leaving 13 bases between the germline ends. DNA of the CDR3: TGTGCCAGCAGTTTCCGGGGGCATCAGTCCTACGAGCAGTACTTC. Residues: CASSFRGHQSYEQYF. The full variable domain, completed using reference TRBV28 and TRBJ2-7, is DVKVTQSSRYLVKRTGEKVFLECVQDMDHENMFWYRQDPGLGLRLIYFSYDVKMKEKGDIPEGYSVSREKKERFSLILESASTNQTSMYLCASSFRGHQSYEQYFGPGTRLTVT.

The rearrangement uses TRBV7-9 and TRBJ2-7; TRBD2 agrees at 13 bases. Germline V gene data show CDR1 as SEHNR and CDR2 as FQNEAQ (reference sequence). V was pared by 2 bases and J by 4 bases, with 5 bases of the junction left unmatched. There are 16 residues in the CDR3. The CDR3 nucleotides read TGTGCCAGCAGCTTATCCGGGACTAGCGGGATATACGAGCAGTACTTC. This translates into CASSLSGTSGIYEQYF.

Concerning this clone: Other nucleotide sequences from this sample produce the same CDR3. The chain carries TRBV9 and TRBJ2-5; perhaps TRBD2 as D (6 bases). The CDR3 contains 14 residues. V was cut by 0 bases and J by 3 bases, with 9 bases left in between. Germline values: CDR1 SGDLS, CDR2 YYNGEE. The CDR3 DNA is TGTGCCAGCAGCGTAGGACCGGGGGAAGAGACCCAGTACTTC. The encoded protein is CASSVGPGEETQYF.

This clone was seen a few times. Additional DNA sequences in this sample encode the identical CDR3. V usage is TRBV7-2 and J usage is TRBJ2-5; 7 bases fit TRBD2. CDR1 and CDR2 from the germline V gene are SGHTA and FQGNSA. Trimming at V came to 3 bases and at J to 5 bases, leaving 3 bases not matched to a gene. The CDR3 totals 13 residues. CDR3 DNA: TGTGCCAGCAGCTTGGGAGGGTGGGAGACCCAGTACTTC. It encodes CASSLGGWETQYF.

The V gene is TRBV7-9, the J gene TRBJ2-3; D gene ambiguous. Between the trimmed V and J ends, which lost 1 base and 9 bases, there was a span of 11 bases. Germline V gene data show CDR1 as SEHNR and CDR2 as FQNEAQ (reference sequence). This CDR3 has 13 residues. The DNA of the CDR3 is TGTGCCAGCAGCTTAGGGGGAATGGGGACGCAGTATTTT. This codes for CASSLGGMGTQYF.

Details on this clone: At one end the junction does not follow the germline gene, possibly because of a read error. The chain joins TRBV15 to TRBJ1-1; D might be TRBD1 (5 bases). CDR1 is LNHNV and CDR2 is YYDKDF in the germline V gene (reference sequence). The CDR3 contains 15 residues. The CDR3 region is CATSGDGTGNTEAFF. The CDR3 DNA sequence: TGTGCCACCAGCGGAGATGGGACGGGGAACACTGAAGCTTTCTTT.

This clone was observed a few times. CDR3 region: CATSSSFDRHYEQYF. Written as DNA, the CDR3 is TGTGCCACCAGCAGTAGTTTCGACAGACACTACGAGCAGTACTTC. V and J are TRBV15 and TRBJ2-7; TRBD1 might be the D (5 bases). Germline V gene data show CDR1 as LNHNV and CDR2 as YYDKDF (reference sequence). This CDR3 is built from 15 residues. V shed 3 bases and J shed 3 bases, with 15 bases lying between them.